These 6 T cell receptor beta chains were sequenced from one sample in a study of identical twins. TCRdb reprocessed the 5' RACE reads with MiXCR, giving one entry per CDR3 protein. The repertoire holds 700,000 or so distinct CDR3 sequences, with over 8.5% as singletons. These data were likewise used in another study, on yellow fever vaccine responses in identical twins.

The source material was PBMCs. Source of these receptors: a young woman in good health.

The rearrangement joins TRBV12-3 or TRBV12-4 to TRBJ2-1; the D call may be TRBD1 or TRBD2 (6 bases each). V lost 8 bases and J 8 bases, leaving 16 bases between the germline ends. The CDR3 sequence is 13 residues long. The CDR3, as DNA: TGTGCCAGCGGGGGACTTCAGGGGTATGAGCAGTTCTTC. It specifies CASGGLQGYEQFF.

This clonotype was detected only once. This rearrangement joins TRBV20-1 to TRBJ2-5, with D possibly called TRBD1 or TRBD2 (7 bases each). The CDR3 totals 16 residues. The germline V gene has CDR1 DFQATT and CDR2 SNEGSKA (reference sequence). The V end was cut by 3 bases, the J end by 5 bases, with 22 bases between. The CDR3 DNA reads TGCAGTGCTAGGGGAAGTCGCAGGGGGGGCTTGGAGACCCAGTACTTC. As protein: CSARGSRRGGLETQYF.

This clonotype was observed a handful of times. The rearrangement joins TRBV6-2 or TRBV6-3 to TRBJ2-3, with D possibly matching TRBD1 (5 bases). From germline, CDR1 is MNHEY and CDR2 SVGEGT. The V and J ends lost 8 bases and 5 bases respectively, with 23 bases between them. This CDR3 is 16 amino acids long. CDR3 sequence: CASGPQAHRTLDTQYF. The CDR3 bases are TGTGCCAGCGGCCCCCAAGCCCACAGGACCCTAGATACGCAGTATTTT.

This clonotype was recorded a few times. The V gene is TRBV2, the J gene TRBJ1-5, with D maybe TRBD1 (6 bases). V lost 5 bases, J lost 6 bases, and 11 bases lay in between. The germline gives CDR1 SNHLY, CDR2 FYNNEI. The CDR3 covers 13 residues. CDR3 amino acids: CASSSQGSQPQHF. The CDR3 DNA reads as TGTGCCAGCAGTTCACAGGGATCTCAGCCCCAGCATTTT.

This chain links TRBV28 with TRBJ2-4; 7 nucleotides line up with TRBD2. The V gene's germline CDR1 is MDHEN and CDR2 SYDVKM. The CDR3 extends over 15 amino acids. J gave up 6 bases and V 7 bases, and 12 bases lay outside the gene matches. The CDR3 is CASIQGGSGLNIQYF. The DNA of the CDR3 is TGTGCCAGCATCCAAGGCGGGAGTGGTCTAAACATTCAGTACTTC. Based on the CDR3 plus reference TRBV28 and TRBJ2-4, the full variable domain is DVKVTQSSRYLVKRTGEKVFLECVQDMDHENMFWYRQDPGLGLRLIYFSYDVKMKEKGDIPEGYSVSREKKERFSLILESASTNQTSMYLCASIQGGSGLNIQYFGAGTRLSVL.

The rearrangement joins TRBV28 to TRBJ2-6, with D perhaps TRBD1 (6 bases). The CDR3 is 15 residues long. In germline, CDR1 is MDHEN, CDR2 SYDVKM. V lost 6 bases and J 15 bases, leaving 24 bases between the germline ends. DNA for the CDR3: TGTGCCAGCAGGCTAAGGGGGAAGGGGTTTTCTGGCCTGACTTTC. Protein: CASRLRGKGFSGLTF.